These 30 T cell receptor beta chains originate from one sample sequenced in a study of type 1 regulatory T cells. Antigen specificity for these receptors is unknown. TCRdb reprocessed the reads via MiXCR and lists one record per CDR3 protein. The top ten clones hold about 2% of a sample with 60,000 to 70,000 distinct CDR3 sequences, about 48% of them seen once. Sequenced sample: cultured non-Tr1 T cells, either the whole culture or a sorted T cell fraction (not recorded which). The receptors shown here come from a human donor in good health.

This clonotype was counted only a few times. The J gene is TRBJ1-1, the V gene TRBV7-2, with D hard to call. This CDR3 comprises 15 residues. Between the trimmed V and J ends, which lost 5 bases and 2 bases, there was a span of 15 bases. The germline V gene encodes CDR1 SGHTA and CDR2 FQGNSA. The CDR3 protein is CASSIPAGRNTEAFF. The CDR3 nucleotides read TGTGCCAGCAGCATACCCGCGGGGAGAAACACTGAAGCTTTCTTT.

The chain recombines TRBV9 with TRBJ2-2, with D tentatively TRBD1 or TRBD2 (6 bases each). The CDR3 is 17 amino acids. In germline, CDR1 is SGDLS, CDR2 YYNGEE. With 0 bases removed from V and 0 bases from J, the gap between germline ends came to 12 bases. CDR3 in amino acids: CASSVARRGTNTGELFF. CDR3 DNA sequence: TGTGCCAGCAGCGTAGCCCGGAGGGGGACGAACACCGGGGAGCTGTTTTTT.

The V call is TRBV10-3, the J call TRBJ1-1; D remains unclear. This CDR3 is 14 amino acids long. CDR1 is ENHRY, CDR2 SYGVKD, per germline. The germline V and J ends were trimmed by 3 bases and 4 bases, with 12 bases remaining between them. The CDR3 here is CAISELEEGTEAFF. The CDR3 DNA follows: TGTGCCATCAGTGAATTGGAAGAGGGCACTGAAGCTTTCTTT.

This chain uses TRBV5-1 with TRBJ2-7; TRBD1 might be the D (6 bases). Trimming took off 4 bases at V and 0 bases at J, with 8 bases between the two ends. Germline V gene data show CDR1 as SGHRS and CDR2 as YFSETQ. CDR3 size: 13 residues. The CDR3 reads CASSQDSSYEQYF. As DNA, the CDR3 is TGCGCCAGCAGCCAGGACAGCTCCTACGAGCAGTACTTC.

The rearrangement joins TRBV7-8 to TRBJ1-5, with D tentatively TRBD1 (5 bases). Germline assignment: CDR1 SGHVS and CDR2 FQNEAQ. Trimming shortened V by 6 bases and J by 0 bases, and 9 bases separated the two germline ends. The CDR3 extends over 14 amino acids. DNA of the CDR3: TGTGCCAGCAGGGGGGAAACTAGCAATCAGCCCCAGCATTTT. Protein sequence: CASRGETSNQPQHF.

The genes are TRBV7-2 and TRBJ2-2; D not resolved. This CDR3 region has 14 residues. CDR1 and CDR2 from the germline V gene are SGHTA and FQGNSA. V lost 1 base, J lost 1 base, and 4 bases lay in between. The CDR3 loop reads CASSLERNTGELFF. CDR3 nucleotide sequence: TGTGCCAGCAGCTTAGAGAGGAACACCGGGGAGCTGTTTTTT.

The genes are TRBV5-1 and TRBJ2-1; TRBD1 matches at 9 bases. In germline, CDR1 is SGHRS, CDR2 YFSETQ. The CDR3 is 14 residues long. With V trimmed by 6 bases and J by 3 bases, 4 bases remained unmatched. CDR3 protein: CASNPGQGYNEQFF. The CDR3 coding sequence is TGCGCCAGCAACCCGGGACAGGGCTACAATGAGCAGTTCTTC.

The chain is built from TRBV4-3 and TRBJ2-2, with D possibly TRBD2 on 6 matching bases. The V end lost 2 bases, the J end lost 3 bases, and 16 bases lay between the germline ends. This CDR3 is 17 amino acids long. CDR1 LGHNA and CDR2 YSLEER come from the germline V gene. The CDR3 here is CASSQPLSSDDTGELFF. In nucleotides, the CDR3 is TGCGCCAGCAGCCAACCCCTTTCTAGCGACGACACCGGGGAGCTGTTTTTT.

This rearrangement joins TRBV12-3 or TRBV12-4 to TRBJ2-5; D ambiguous. This CDR3 is 14 amino acids long. Trimming stripped 2 bases from V and 4 bases from J, with 11 bases between. The CDR3 bases are TGTGCCAGCAGTTTAATTGCCAGGAGAGAGACCCAGTACTTC. This gives the protein CASSLIARRETQYF.

This sequence joins TRBV20-1 and TRBJ1-4, with D possibly TRBD1 on 5 matching bases. The length of the CDR3 is 13 residues. CDR1 DFQATT and CDR2 SNEGSKA come from the germline V gene (reference sequence). Trimming removed 5 bases from V and 3 bases from J, with 10 bases in between. CDR3 residues: CSALGPPNEKLFF. The CDR3 DNA reads as TGCAGTGCTCTGGGGCCCCCTAATGAAAAACTGTTTTTT.

This clonotype was recorded once. The chain employs TRBV12-3 or TRBV12-4 and TRBJ2-1, with a possible D match to TRBD1 (6 bases). The CDR3 covers 15 residues. Trimming cost V 3 bases and J 2 bases, with 11 bases left between them. CDR3 sequence: CASSLATGAYNEQFF. The CDR3 nucleotides read TGTGCCAGCAGTTTGGCGACAGGAGCCTACAATGAGCAGTTCTTC.

The rearrangement uses TRBV5-4 and TRBJ2-1, with 7 bases fitting TRBD2. CDR3 length equals 16 residues. The ends lost 0 bases at V and 7 bases at J; junction bases unmatched: 10. Germline V gene lookup returns CDR1 SGHNT and CDR2 YYREEE (reference sequence). This CDR3 reads CASSLGEGRERNEQFF. The CDR3 coding sequence is TGTGCCAGCAGCTTGGGGGAGGGGCGGGAGAGGAATGAGCAGTTCTTC.

The chain combines TRBV2 with TRBJ2-3, with 9 bases identical to TRBD2. The CDR3 is 15 residues long. Germline V gene data show CDR1 as SNHLY and CDR2 as FYNNEI. V gave up 4 bases and J gave up 1 base; unmatched junction bases: 3. The CDR3 is CASSGERGGTDTQYF. The CDR3, as DNA: TGTGCCAGCAGTGGGGAGCGGGGGGGCACAGATACGCAGTATTTT.

The CDR3 region is CASSLMAGDYNEQFF. The CDR3 DNA sequence: TGTGCCAGCAGCTTAATGGCGGGGGACTACAATGAGCAGTTCTTC. The chain uses TRBV7-2 and TRBJ2-1, with 7 bases lining up with TRBD2. Germline V lookup: CDR1 SGHTA, CDR2 FQGNSA. CDR3 length: 15 residues. V lost 2 bases to trimming and J lost 3 bases; unmatched junction nucleotides: 4.

The chain links TRBV29-1 to TRBJ2-4, with unresolved D. The CDR3 contains 13 residues. Between the trimmed V and J ends, which lost 6 bases and 0 bases, there was a span of 9 bases. The germline V gene encodes CDR1 SQVTM and CDR2 ANQGSEA. CDR3 residues: CSVIGLAKNIQYF. CDR3 bases: TGCAGCGTCATAGGGCTAGCCAAAAACATTCAGTACTTC.

The chain has TRBV6-5 and TRBJ1-5; no firm D call. CDR1 is MNHEY, CDR2 SVGAGI, per germline. The V end was cut by 2 bases, the J end by 1 base, with 6 bases between. The CDR3 spans 14 residues. The CDR3 bases are TGTGCCAGCAGTTACAGGGAGAGCAATCAGCCCCAGCATTTT. Its protein is CASSYRESNQPQHF.

The rearrangement joins TRBV2 to TRBJ2-1; 12 nucleotides agree with TRBD1. Germline lookup yields CDR1 SNHLY and CDR2 FYNNEI. With 8 bases clipped from V and 7 bases from J, the junction kept 9 bases outside the gene matches. This CDR3 spans 15 amino acids. The CDR3 nucleotides read TGTGCCAGCGGACCGGGACAGGGGGCCTTGAATGAGCAGTTCTTC. Translating it yields CASGPGQGALNEQFF.

This chain joins TRBV7-2 and TRBJ1-5, with TRBD1 as a possible D gene (6 bases). The CDR3 extends over 13 amino acids. V was trimmed by 5 bases and J by 4 bases, leaving 9 bases between them. Germline loops: CDR1 SGHTA, CDR2 FQGNSA. CDR3 amino acids: CASSIGGNQPQHF. The CDR3, as DNA: TGTGCCAGCAGCATAGGGGGTAATCAGCCCCAGCATTTT.

The chain has TRBV28 and TRBJ1-5, with 9 bases fitting TRBD1. CDR3 length: 18 residues. The ends lost 5 bases at V and 6 bases at J; junction bases unmatched: 17. The V gene's germline CDR1 is MDHEN and CDR2 SYDVKM. The CDR3 loop is CASSHGTGRRGGIQPQHF. The CDR3 DNA sequence: TGTGCCAGCAGTCACGGGACAGGGCGACGGGGCGGAATTCAGCCCCAGCATTTT.

The chain joins TRBV5-5 to TRBJ2-1; D tentatively reads TRBD1 or TRBD2 (5 bases each). There are 15 residues in the CDR3. The V gene lost 2 bases and the J gene lost 4 bases, with 13 bases spanning the gap. The germline gives CDR1 SGHKS, CDR2 YYEKEE (reference sequence). The CDR3 sequence: CASSFSGRTYNEQFF. Written as DNA, the CDR3 is TGTGCCAGCAGCTTCTCGGGACGTACTTACAATGAGCAGTTCTTC.

This chain joins TRBV30 and TRBJ1-1; 9 bases map to TRBD1. Germline loops: CDR1 GTSNPN, CDR2 SVGIG (reference sequence). Trimming removed 3 bases from V and 4 bases from J; junction bases left unmatched: 3. This CDR3 is built from 13 residues. CDR3 loop: CAWSGQGLTEAFF. The DNA for the CDR3 is TGTGCCTGGAGCGGACAGGGGCTCACTGAAGCTTTCTTT. Drawing the rest from reference TRBV30 and TRBJ1-1, the complete variable domain is SQTIHQWPATLVQPVGSPLSLECTVEGTSNPNLYWYRQAAGRGLQLLFYSVGIGQISSEVPQNLSASRPQDRQFILSSKKLLLSDSGFYLCAWSGQGLTEAFFGQGTRLTVV.

The chain joins TRBV7-2 to TRBJ1-2; D not certain. The germline gives CDR1 SGHTA, CDR2 FQGNSA. Trimming pared 1 base from V and 2 bases from J, leaving 5 bases between. The CDR3 extends over 13 amino acids. In nucleotides, the CDR3 is TGTGCCAGCAGCTTAGACGCGAACTATGGCTACACCTTC. Protein product: CASSLDANYGYTF.

This clonotype was seen just once. The chain couples TRBV2 to TRBJ1-2, with 7 bases identical to TRBD1. The CDR3 covers 14 residues. Per the germline V gene, CDR1 is SNHLY and CDR2 is FYNNEI. The trim removed 0 bases at V and 6 bases at J, leaving 4 bases unmatched. Here the CDR3 DNA reads TGTGCCAGCAGTGAAGCGAGAGGGGGCAATGGCTACACCTTC. This translates into CASSEARGGNGYTF.

The chain uses TRBV6-5 and TRBJ2-4, with 11 bases identical to TRBD2. CDR3 size: 16 residues. From germline, CDR1 is MNHEY and CDR2 SVGAGI. V was pared by 5 bases and J by 0 bases, with 3 bases of the junction left unmatched. CDR3 region: CASSPGLAVAKNIQYF. As DNA, the CDR3 is TGTGCCAGCAGTCCGGGACTAGCGGTAGCCAAAAACATTCAGTACTTC.

This clonotype was recorded once. This chain connects TRBV24-1 to TRBJ2-2, with 10 bases fitting TRBD1. Germline V gene sequence: CDR1 KGHDR, CDR2 SFDVKD. Trimming cost V 4 bases and J 6 bases; bases outside gene matches: 1. The CDR3 has 14 residues. The CDR3 DNA follows: TGTGCCACCAGTGAAGGGACAGGGGCCGGGGAGCTGTTTTTT. This codes for CATSEGTGAGELFF.

V and J are TRBV5-1 and TRBJ2-2; TRBD1 aligns across 10 bases. CDR3 length: 16 amino acids. The V gene's germline CDR1 is SGHRS and CDR2 YFSETQ. The V segment lost 4 bases and the J segment 1 base; nucleotides outside the gene matches: 4. CDR3 sequence: CASSPGQGVNTGELFF. CDR3 DNA sequence: TGCGCCAGCAGCCCTGGACAGGGGGTGAACACCGGGGAGCTGTTTTTT.

The genes are TRBV29-1 and TRBJ1-6; unclear D gene. Trimming cost V 5 bases and J 4 bases, with 9 bases left between them. The CDR3 totals 13 residues. Per germline, CDR1 SQVTM and CDR2 ANQGSEA. The CDR3 reads CSVLEGYNSPLHF. CDR3 coding DNA: TGCAGCGTTTTGGAAGGTTATAATTCACCCCTCCACTTT.

V and J are TRBV29-1 and TRBJ1-6; a weak D match, TRBD1 (5 bases). V lost 3 bases and J lost 9, with 12 bases in between. Germline V gives CDR1 SQVTM, CDR2 ANQGSEA. The CDR3 has 13 residues. The CDR3 bases are TGCAGCGTTGAGGGGACCAGAGGTTCACCCCTCCACTTT. Protein sequence: CSVEGTRGSPLHF.

This chain joins TRBV5-1 and TRBJ1-2; D remains ambiguous. The CDR3 length is 13 residues. Trimming left V 3 bases short and J 1 base short, with 7 bases between. Per germline, CDR1 SGHRS and CDR2 YFSETQ. CDR3 coding DNA: TGCGCCAGCAGCTCCAATAATAACTATGGCTACACCTTC. Amino acids: CASSSNNNYGYTF.

The chain uses TRBV7-9 and TRBJ2-5; TRBD1 matches at 9 bases. In germline, CDR1 is SEHNR, CDR2 FQNEAQ (reference sequence). V was pared by 1 base and J by 5 bases, with 11 bases of the junction left unmatched. This CDR3 contains 17 residues. CDR3 sequence: CASSLGILRDRAETQYF. CDR3 coding DNA: TGTGCCAGCAGCTTAGGGATACTCCGGGACAGGGCTGAGACCCAGTACTTC.